Presented here are 30 T cell receptor beta chains from one specimen sequenced in a study of human T cells and chemical hapten exposure (dated by TCRdb to the early 2020s). The method behind the library was RACE. These reads were obtained on a NextSeq 500. TCRdb reworked the public reads: Q25 trimming with fastp, MiXCR clone assembly, productive beta chains retained. Each record represents a unique CDR3 protein, reported with the most common genes and DNA among its rows. This sample comprises about 40,000 distinct CDR3 sequences, approximately 3.5% of them detected only once. The ten largest clones capture under 8.5% of the sample. The time point label here, explained by the study, means: patch test 2, 6 weeks after DPC sensitization. This specimen's treatment or condition label, per the study, means: therapeutic diphenylcyclopropenone sensitization with weekly scalp DPC. This sample comprised whole blood, obtained in connection with sensitization to the hapten diphenylcyclopropenone (DPC). The receptor source for this set is a middle-aged man with alopecia areata. Some clones in this sample may be carry-over from other donors' samples.

The chain has TRBV15 and TRBJ1-2; 9 nucleotides match TRBD1. Germline CDR1 LNHNV, CDR2 YYDKDF (reference sequence). V shed 1 base and J 7 bases; nucleotides not matched to a gene: 7. The CDR3 totals 15 residues. This chain's CDR3 is CATSRVRGTGIGYTF. As DNA, the CDR3 is TGTGCCACCAGCAGAGTCCGCGGGACAGGGATTGGCTACACCTTC.

This clonotype appeared a few times. V and J are TRBV28 and TRBJ1-4, with TRBD1 as a possible D gene (5 bases). Trimming shortened V by 6 bases and J by 5 bases, and 16 bases separated the two germline ends. This CDR3 has 15 residues. Per germline, CDR1 MDHEN and CDR2 SYDVKM. CDR3 nucleotide sequence: TGTGCCAGCAGAGTCCAGGGAGGGCGAAATGAAAAACTGTTTTTT. It yields the protein CASRVQGGRNEKLFF.

This clonotype was counted many times. The chain recombines TRBV3-1 with TRBJ2-1; 11 bases are a match to TRBD2. Germline lookup yields CDR1 LGHDT and CDR2 YNNKEL (reference sequence). The CDR3 has 17 amino acids. V lost 2 bases and J lost 4; bases outside the gene matches: 7. The CDR3 protein is CASSQKSGLAEYNEQFF. CDR3 bases: TGTGCCAGCAGCCAAAAATCGGGACTAGCGGAGTACAATGAGCAGTTCTTC.

The table lists this clonotype with a few counts. CDR3 bases: TGTGCCAGCAGTTTAAACAGAGGGCAGGGGGAGTACTTC. Translation gives CASSLNRGQGEYF. The genes are TRBV12-3 or TRBV12-4 and TRBJ2-7, with 7 bases that match TRBD1. The CDR3 is made up of 13 amino acids. V dropped 2 bases and J dropped 11; count of bases not matched to a gene: 9.

This clonotype was picked up many times. The genes are TRBV9 and TRBJ2-7, with D unresolved. CDR3 size: 13 residues. Germline V gene data show CDR1 as SGDLS and CDR2 as YYNGEE. Trimming took off 4 bases at V and 5 bases at J, with 13 bases between the two ends. DNA for the CDR3: TGTGCCAGCAGCCCGGGTTCCTTTAACGAGCAGTACTTC. It encodes CASSPGSFNEQYF.

This clonotype was observed at least ten times. The chain has TRBV3-1 and TRBJ1-2; D remains unclear. Trimming left V 3 bases short and J 2 bases short, with 19 bases between. Germline V CDR1 and CDR2: LGHDT, YNNKEL (reference sequence). This CDR3 comprises 17 residues. The CDR3 sequence: CASSHPPGEVENYGYTF. Written as DNA, the CDR3 is TGTGCCAGCAGCCATCCGCCTGGGGAGGTAGAAAACTATGGCTACACCTTC.

This clonotype was counted ten times or more. V is TRBV7-7 and J is TRBJ2-5; TRBD1 is a possible D gene (6 bases). Germline V lookup: CDR1 SSHAT, CDR2 FNYEAQ (reference sequence). Trimming took off 5 bases at V and 9 bases at J, with 19 bases between the two ends. The CDR3 covers 14 residues. The CDR3 here is CASSAPGQGAAQYF. For the CDR3, the DNA is TGTGCCAGCAGCGCGCCGGGACAAGGCGCGGCCCAGTACTTC.

This clonotype was counted many times. The genes are TRBV4-2 and TRBJ1-2; D remains unclear. Germline CDR1 is LGHNA and CDR2 is YNFKEQ. CDR3 length: 15 residues. V lost 0 bases to trimming and J lost 3 bases, with 11 bases between them. CDR3 sequence: CASSQENRIYYGYTF. The CDR3 coding sequence is TGTGCCAGCAGCCAAGAGAATAGGATTTACTATGGCTACACCTTC.

This clonotype was detected ten times or more. The genes are TRBV18 and TRBJ1-4; D possibly corresponds to TRBD1 (6 bases). In germline, CDR1 is KGHSH, CDR2 LQKENI. Trimming took off 0 bases at V and 8 bases at J, with 16 bases between the two ends. The CDR3 covers 16 residues. CDR3 bases: TGTGCCAGCTCACCACCTCAAGGGGGAAGCCTCGAAAAACTGTTTTTT. Protein sequence: CASSPPQGGSLEKLFF.

This clonotype has a count of ten or more. The V and J genes are TRBV6-6 and TRBJ2-1; D gene unclear. Per the germline V gene, CDR1 is MNHNY and CDR2 is SVGAGI (reference sequence). The germline V and J ends were trimmed by 6 bases and 7 bases, with 10 bases remaining between them. The CDR3 sequence is 12 residues long. CDR3 DNA sequence: TGTGCCAGCAGCCGCCGGTGGAATGAGCAGTTCTTC. Protein sequence: CASSRRWNEQFF.

This clonotype showed up many times. The chain couples TRBV20-1 to TRBJ1-5; tentative D call: TRBD1 (5 bases). The germline V gene encodes CDR1 DFQATT and CDR2 SNEGSKA (reference sequence). This CDR3 is built from 12 residues. V lost 0 bases and J lost 9, with 9 bases in between. The CDR3 sequence is CSARDGGRPQHF. The CDR3 DNA is TGCAGTGCTAGAGATGGGGGTCGGCCCCAGCATTTT.

This clonotype was seen at least ten times. The chain is built from TRBV6-2 or TRBV6-3 and TRBJ2-7; TRBD1 matches 7 bases. Germline V gives CDR1 MNHEY, CDR2 SVGEGT. The V and J ends lost 4 bases and 2 bases, in that order; junction bases with no gene match: 8. The CDR3 has 15 amino acids. CDR3 region: CASSFGTVIAYEQYF. CDR3 sequence (DNA): TGTGCCAGCAGTTTCGGGACAGTGATCGCCTACGAGCAGTACTTC.

This clonotype was picked up a small number of times. The chain joins TRBV4-3 to TRBJ2-1; 8 nucleotides align to TRBD1. The trim removed 0 bases at V and 3 bases at J, leaving 7 bases unmatched. The germline gives CDR1 LGHNA, CDR2 YSLEER. This CDR3 is 17 amino acids long. In DNA, the CDR3 is TGCGCCAGCAGCCAAGATTCCCAGGGGGCTTTCTACAATGAGCAGTTCTTC. It specifies CASSQDSQGAFYNEQFF.

The sample holds many counts of this clonotype. This sequence joins TRBV7-2 and TRBJ2-5, with TRBD2 identical over 8 bases. CDR1 and CDR2 (germline): SGHTA, FQGNSA. The CDR3 has 15 amino acids. V lost 1 base to trimming and J lost 5 bases; unmatched junction nucleotides: 6. CDR3 nucleotides: TGTGCCAGCAGCTTAGTCGGGACTAGGGATGAGACCCAGTACTTC. Translating gives CASSLVGTRDETQYF.

This clonotype was detected ten times or more. This chain uses TRBV19 with TRBJ2-1; TRBD2 agrees at 12 bases. Germline CDR1 reads LNHDA; CDR2 reads SQIVND (reference sequence). CDR3 length: 15 amino acids. V shed 6 bases, J shed 8 bases, and the junction held 8 bases outside the gene matches. The CDR3 coding sequence is TGTGCCAGTAGCCCAGGGCTAGCGGGAGGGCATGAGCAGTTCTTC. It is translated as CASSPGLAGGHEQFF.

This clonotype was recorded many times. The CDR3 is CASSLFGRGREWVNTEAFF. In nucleotides, the CDR3 is TGTGCCAGCAGTTTATTTGGCAGGGGGCGAGAGTGGGTAAACACTGAAGCTTTCTTT. The rearrangement links TRBV28 to TRBJ1-1, with 8 bases matching TRBD1. In germline, CDR1 is MDHEN, CDR2 SYDVKM. The CDR3 is made up of 19 amino acids. V trimming: 1 base; J trimming: 2 bases; junction bases outside the gene matches: 15.

This chain links TRBV6-5 with TRBJ1-2; D remains unclear. CDR3 length equals 15 residues. Germline V lookup: CDR1 MNHEY, CDR2 SVGAGI. Deletions cut 4 bases from V and 3 bases from J, with 15 bases between. CDR3 bases: TGTGCCAGCAGTTCCCCGGGGTTAACTGACTATGGCTACACCTTC. This encodes CASSSPGLTDYGYTF.

V gene TRBV20-1 combines with J gene TRBJ2-7; tentatively, D is TRBD2 (6 bases). CDR1 and CDR2 (germline): DFQATT, SNEGSKA (reference sequence). V was pared by 3 bases and J by 7 bases, with 22 bases between. This CDR3 has 15 amino acids. The CDR3 sequence is CSARFPYGSGGEQYF. CDR3 bases: TGCAGTGCTAGGTTCCCATACGGGAGCGGCGGTGAGCAGTACTTC.

This clonotype turned up a few times. The chain links TRBV7-9 to TRBJ2-3, with no clear D. CDR3 size: 15 residues. Looked up from germline, CDR1 is SEHNR and CDR2 is FQNEAQ (reference sequence). Trimming pared 2 bases from V and 1 base from J, leaving 10 bases between. The CDR3 nucleotides are TGTGCCAGCAGCTTAATCGCCAGCGGCACAGATACGCAGTATTTT. It is translated as CASSLIASGTDTQYF.

This clonotype showed up many times. The genes are TRBV9 and TRBJ2-1; D is tentatively TRBD1 or TRBD2 (5 bases each). The CDR3 totals 16 residues. V shed 0 bases and J shed 5 bases, with 15 bases lying between them. The V gene's germline CDR1 is SGDLS and CDR2 YYNGEE. The CDR3 DNA sequence: TGTGCCAGCAGCGTAGCCGGGGCAGGGATAAACAATGAGCAGTTCTTC. Its translation: CASSVAGAGINNEQFF. The full variable domain, with the rest looked up from reference TRBV9 and TRBJ2-1, is DSGVTQTPKHLITATGQRVTLRCSPRSGDLSVYWYQQSLDQGLQFLIQYYNGEERAKGNILERFSAQQFPDLHSELNLSSLELGDSALYFCASSVAGAGINNEQFFGPGTRLTVL.

The sample holds many counts of this clonotype. This chain connects TRBV14 to TRBJ2-3; D not certain. The CDR3 consists of 12 residues. V lost 0 bases and J 14 bases, leaving 12 bases between the germline ends. Germline CDR1 reads SGHDN; CDR2 reads FVKESK. The CDR3 bases are TGTGCCAGCAGCCAAGATTGGGCCACCCCGTATTTT. It is translated as CASSQDWATPYF.

The rearrangement uses TRBV5-5 and TRBJ1-1; D might be TRBD1 (6 bases). There are 15 residues in the CDR3. The germline gives CDR1 SGHKS, CDR2 YYEKEE (reference sequence). With 4 bases removed from V and 1 base from J, the gap between germline ends came to 14 bases. In DNA form, the CDR3 reads TGTGCCAGCAGCCTATTGCGGACAGCGAACACTGAAGCTTTCTTT. This encodes CASSLLRTANTEAFF.

The chain is built from TRBV28 and TRBJ2-7; 9 nucleotides line up with TRBD1. CDR1 is MDHEN and CDR2 is SYDVKM in the germline V gene. This CDR3 has 13 residues. V shed 4 bases, J shed 3 bases, and the junction held 1 base outside the gene matches. CDR3 DNA sequence: TGTGCCAGCAGTTGGGGACAGGGCTACGAGCAGTACTTC. Its protein is CASSWGQGYEQYF.

Ten or more counts support this clonotype. This rearrangement joins TRBV7-9 to TRBJ2-1, with 9 nucleotides matching TRBD1. Germline V gene lookup returns CDR1 SEHNR and CDR2 FQNEAQ (reference sequence). The CDR3 is made up of 15 amino acids. V shed 6 bases and J 5 bases; nucleotides not matched to a gene: 8. CDR3 nucleotides: TGTGCCAGCAGTACAGGGGGCTTTGTCAACAATGAGCAGTTCTTC. Translated, it gives CASSTGGFVNNEQFF.

There are many counts of this clonotype. CDR3 residues: CSADGLDRFYNEQFF. DNA for the CDR3: TGCAGTGCAGACGGACTAGACCGCTTCTACAATGAGCAGTTCTTC. The J gene is TRBJ2-1, the V gene TRBV20-1, with TRBD2 identical over 7 bases. The V and J ends lost 6 bases and 3 bases, in that order; junction bases with no gene match: 11. CDR1 and CDR2 from the germline V gene are DFQATT and SNEGSKA (reference sequence). The CDR3 is 15 residues long.

This clonotype was observed at least ten times. J is TRBJ2-2 and V is TRBV29-1; 9 positions match TRBD1. Germline CDR1 reads SQVTM; CDR2 reads ANQGSEA. J gave up 4 bases and V 3 bases, and 9 bases lay outside the gene matches. The CDR3 covers 16 residues. The CDR3 is CSVERWDREGTGELFF. CDR3 sequence (DNA): TGCAGCGTTGAGCGTTGGGACAGGGAAGGCACCGGGGAGCTGTTTTTT.

This clonotype was detected ten times or more. This chain's CDR3 is CASSRGQFYEQYF. The CDR3 bases are TGTGCCAGCAGTAGGGGACAGTTCTACGAGCAGTACTTC. The V call is TRBV28, the J call TRBJ2-7; 7 positions agree with TRBD1. The V gene end was trimmed by 5 bases and the J gene end by 3 bases; junction bases not matched to a gene: 4. The CDR3 totals 13 residues. Germline CDR1 reads MDHEN; CDR2 reads SYDVKM.

Many counts were recorded for this clonotype. The V call is TRBV7-9, the J call TRBJ2-5; TRBD2 aligns across 11 bases. V was pared by 5 bases and J by 2 bases, with 10 bases of the junction left unmatched. This CDR3 region has 17 residues. Germline V lookup: CDR1 SEHNR, CDR2 FQNEAQ (reference sequence). The CDR3 loop is CASSPQTSGSSQETQYF. In DNA form, the CDR3 reads TGTGCCAGCAGCCCCCAAACTAGCGGGAGTAGTCAAGAGACCCAGTACTTC.

This clonotype has a count of ten or more. The rearrangement joins TRBV24-1 to TRBJ2-1, with TRBD2 identical over 7 bases. This CDR3 region has 13 residues. V lost 9 bases, J lost 8 bases, and 9 bases stayed unmatched. Germline CDR1 reads KGHDR; CDR2 reads SFDVKD. The CDR3 loop is CATGGERGDEQFF. The CDR3, as DNA: TGTGCCACCGGAGGGGAGCGGGGCGATGAGCAGTTCTTC.

The chain is built from TRBV11-2 and TRBJ2-7; tentative D call: TRBD2 (7 bases). Trimming shortened V by 8 bases and J by 3 bases, and 20 bases separated the two germline ends. CDR1 is SGHAT and CDR2 is FQNNGV in the germline V gene. The CDR3 totals 15 residues. This chain's CDR3 is CASRGDIRGYYEQYF. In nucleotides, the CDR3 is TGTGCCAGCCGGGGGGACATAAGGGGGTACTACGAGCAGTACTTC.